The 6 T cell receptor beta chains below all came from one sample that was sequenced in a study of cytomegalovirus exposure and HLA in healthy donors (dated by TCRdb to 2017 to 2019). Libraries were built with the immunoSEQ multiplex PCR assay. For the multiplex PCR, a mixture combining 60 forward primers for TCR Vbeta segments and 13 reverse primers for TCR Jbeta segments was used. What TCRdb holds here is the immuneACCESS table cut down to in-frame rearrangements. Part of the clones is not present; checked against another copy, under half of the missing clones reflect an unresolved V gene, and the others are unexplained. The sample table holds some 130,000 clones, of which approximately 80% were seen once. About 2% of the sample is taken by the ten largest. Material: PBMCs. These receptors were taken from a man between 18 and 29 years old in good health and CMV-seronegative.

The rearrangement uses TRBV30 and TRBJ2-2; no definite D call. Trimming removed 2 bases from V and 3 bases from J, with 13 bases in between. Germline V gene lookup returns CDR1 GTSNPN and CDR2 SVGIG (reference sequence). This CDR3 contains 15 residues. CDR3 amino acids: CAWSTRWKDTGELFF. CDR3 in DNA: TGTGCCTGGAGTACGCGGTGGAAGGACACCGGGGAGCTGTTTTTT.

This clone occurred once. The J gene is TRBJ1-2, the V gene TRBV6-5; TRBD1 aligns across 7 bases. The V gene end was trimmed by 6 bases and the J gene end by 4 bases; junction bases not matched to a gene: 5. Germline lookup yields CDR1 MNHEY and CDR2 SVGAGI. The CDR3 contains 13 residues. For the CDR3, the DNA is TGTGCCAGCAGCCGTGACAGGGTCTATGGCTACACCTTC. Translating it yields CASSRDRVYGYTF.

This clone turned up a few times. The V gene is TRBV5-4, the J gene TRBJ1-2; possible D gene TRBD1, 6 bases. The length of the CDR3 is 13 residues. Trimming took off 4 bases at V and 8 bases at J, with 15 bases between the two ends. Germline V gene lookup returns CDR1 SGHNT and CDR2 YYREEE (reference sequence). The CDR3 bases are TGTGCCAGCAGCGAGGACAGCTGGGAAGGCTACACCTTC. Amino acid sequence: CASSEDSWEGYTF.

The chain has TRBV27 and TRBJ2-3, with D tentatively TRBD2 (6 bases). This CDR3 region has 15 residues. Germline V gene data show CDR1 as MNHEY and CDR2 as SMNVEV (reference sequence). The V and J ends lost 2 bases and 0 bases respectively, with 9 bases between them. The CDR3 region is CASSLGGASTDTQYF. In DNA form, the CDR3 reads TGTGCCAGCAGTTTAGGCGGGGCTAGCACAGATACGCAGTATTTT.

CDR3 region: CASRSLRQGYEQYF. In nucleotides, the CDR3 is TGTGCCAGCAGATCTCTACGACAGGGGTACGAGCAGTACTTC. The chain uses TRBV11-2 and TRBJ2-7; TRBD1 aligns across 8 bases. The CDR3 sequence is 14 residues long. The germline CDR1 and CDR2 sequences are SGHAT and FQNNGV. V shed 6 bases and J 4 bases; nucleotides not matched to a gene: 8.

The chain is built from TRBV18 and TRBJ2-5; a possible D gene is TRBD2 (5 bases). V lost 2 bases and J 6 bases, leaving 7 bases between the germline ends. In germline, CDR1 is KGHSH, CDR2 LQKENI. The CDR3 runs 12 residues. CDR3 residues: CASSPTGKTQYF. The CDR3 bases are TGTGCCAGCTCACCAACGGGGAAGACCCAGTACTTC.